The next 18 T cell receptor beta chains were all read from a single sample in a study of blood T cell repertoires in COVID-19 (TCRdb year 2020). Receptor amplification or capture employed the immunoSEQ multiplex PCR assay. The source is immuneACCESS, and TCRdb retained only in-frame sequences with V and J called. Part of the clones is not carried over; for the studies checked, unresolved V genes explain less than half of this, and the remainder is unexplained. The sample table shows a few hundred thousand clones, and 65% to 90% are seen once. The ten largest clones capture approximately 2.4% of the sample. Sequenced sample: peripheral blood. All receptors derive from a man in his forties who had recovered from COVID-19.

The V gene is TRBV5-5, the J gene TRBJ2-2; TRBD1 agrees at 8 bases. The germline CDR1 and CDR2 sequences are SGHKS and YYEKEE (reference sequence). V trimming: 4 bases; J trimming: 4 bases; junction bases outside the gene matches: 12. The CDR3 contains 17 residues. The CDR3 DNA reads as TGTGCCAGCAGCCTGGTGCAGGGGGCTCGAAGCACCGGGGAGCTGTTTTTT. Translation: CASSLVQGARSTGELFF. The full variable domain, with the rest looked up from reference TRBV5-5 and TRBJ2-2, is DAGVTQSPTHLIKTRGQQVTLRCSPISGHKSVSWYQQVLGQGPQFIFQYYEKEERGRGNFPDRFSARQFPNYSSELNVNALLLGDSALYLCASSLVQGARSTGELFFGEGSRLTVL.

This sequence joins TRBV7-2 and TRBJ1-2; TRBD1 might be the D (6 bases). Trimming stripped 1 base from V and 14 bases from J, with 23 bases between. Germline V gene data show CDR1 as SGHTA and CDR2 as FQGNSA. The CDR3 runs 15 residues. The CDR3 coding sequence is TGTGCCAGCAGCTTAGGTCTGCGGACAGACGCCTTGGGAACCTTC. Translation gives CASSLGLRTDALGTF.

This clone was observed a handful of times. The CDR3 bases are TGTGCCAGCAGCGCCCCGAGCGGTACCACTAGCTCCTACAATGAGCAGTTCTTC. Residues: CASSAPSGTTSSYNEQFF. The rearrangement uses TRBV9 and TRBJ2-1; D perhaps matches TRBD2 (5 bases). The CDR3 sequence is 18 residues long. CDR1 is SGDLS, CDR2 YYNGEE, per germline. The V end lost 3 bases, the J end lost 0 bases, and 19 bases lay between the germline ends.

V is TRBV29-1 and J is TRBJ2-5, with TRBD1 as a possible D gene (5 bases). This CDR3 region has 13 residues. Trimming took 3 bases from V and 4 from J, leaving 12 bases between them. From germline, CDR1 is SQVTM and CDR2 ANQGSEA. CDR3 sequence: CSVDPKGAETQYF. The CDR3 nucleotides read TGCAGCGTTGACCCTAAAGGGGCAGAGACCCAGTACTTC.

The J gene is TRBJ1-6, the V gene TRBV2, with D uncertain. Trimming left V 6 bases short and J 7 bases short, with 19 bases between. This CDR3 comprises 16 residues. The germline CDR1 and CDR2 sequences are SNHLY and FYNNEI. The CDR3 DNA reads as TGTGCCAGCAGAGCTATGTCGTCCTTGTGGAATTCACCCCTCCACTTT. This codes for CASRAMSSLWNSPLHF.

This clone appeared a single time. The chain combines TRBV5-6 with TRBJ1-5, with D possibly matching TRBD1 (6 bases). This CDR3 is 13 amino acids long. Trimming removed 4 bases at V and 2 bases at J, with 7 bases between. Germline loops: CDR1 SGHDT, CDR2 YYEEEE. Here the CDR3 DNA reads TGTGCCAGCAGCGCAGGGGGCAATCAGCCCCAGCATTTT. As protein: CASSAGGNQPQHF.

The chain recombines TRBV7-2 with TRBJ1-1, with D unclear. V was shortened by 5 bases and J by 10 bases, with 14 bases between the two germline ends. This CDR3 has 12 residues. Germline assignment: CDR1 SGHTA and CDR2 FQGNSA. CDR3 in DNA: TGTGCCAGCAGCCCTTTTAATAGTAGAGCTTTCTTT. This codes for CASSPFNSRAFF.

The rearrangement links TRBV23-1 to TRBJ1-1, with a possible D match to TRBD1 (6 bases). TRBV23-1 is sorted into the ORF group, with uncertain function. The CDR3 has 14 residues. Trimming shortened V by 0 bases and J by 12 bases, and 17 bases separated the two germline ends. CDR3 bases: TGCGCCAGCAGTCAATCGGGGGGGCCTCGTGTAACTTTCTTT. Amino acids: CASSQSGGPRVTFF.

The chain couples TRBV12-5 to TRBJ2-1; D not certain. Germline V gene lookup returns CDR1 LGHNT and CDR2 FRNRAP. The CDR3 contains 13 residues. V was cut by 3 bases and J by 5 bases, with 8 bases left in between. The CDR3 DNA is TGTGCTAGTGGTTTTACGGTTCACAATGAGCAGTTCTTC. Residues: CASGFTVHNEQFF.

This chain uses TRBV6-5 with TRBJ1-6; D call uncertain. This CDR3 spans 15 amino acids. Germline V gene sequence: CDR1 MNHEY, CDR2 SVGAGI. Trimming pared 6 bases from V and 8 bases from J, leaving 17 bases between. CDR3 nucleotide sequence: TGTGCCAGCAGGGCCCTGACGGGTCGGTATTCACCCCTCCACTTT. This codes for CASRALTGRYSPLHF.

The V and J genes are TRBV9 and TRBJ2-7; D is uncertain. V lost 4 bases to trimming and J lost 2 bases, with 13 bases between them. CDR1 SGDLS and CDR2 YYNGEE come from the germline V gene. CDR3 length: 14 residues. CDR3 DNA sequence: TGTGCCAGCAGCCCCCGGCCAGGTCCCTACGAGCAGTACTTC. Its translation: CASSPRPGPYEQYF. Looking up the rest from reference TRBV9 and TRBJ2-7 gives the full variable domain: DSGVTQTPKHLITATGQRVTLRCSPRSGDLSVYWYQQSLDQGLQFLIQYYNGEERAKGNILERFSAQQFPDLHSELNLSSLELGDSALYFCASSPRPGPYEQYFGPGTRLTVT.

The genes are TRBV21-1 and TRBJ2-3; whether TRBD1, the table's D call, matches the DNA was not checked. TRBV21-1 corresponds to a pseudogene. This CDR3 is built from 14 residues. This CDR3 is CASIAGGSTDTQYF. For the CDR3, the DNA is TGTGCCAGCATCGCAGGGGGCAGCACAGATACGCAGTATTTT.

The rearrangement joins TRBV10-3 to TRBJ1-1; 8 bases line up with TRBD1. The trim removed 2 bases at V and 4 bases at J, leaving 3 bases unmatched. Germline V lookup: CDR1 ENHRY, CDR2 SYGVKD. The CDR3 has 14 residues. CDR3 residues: CAISERDRSTEAFF. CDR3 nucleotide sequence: TGTGCCATCAGTGAGAGGGACAGGAGCACTGAAGCTTTCTTT.

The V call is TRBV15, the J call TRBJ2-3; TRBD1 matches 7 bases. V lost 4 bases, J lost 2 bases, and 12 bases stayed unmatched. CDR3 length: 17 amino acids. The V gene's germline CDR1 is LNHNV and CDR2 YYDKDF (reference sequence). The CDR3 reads CATSTRLGTENTDTQYF. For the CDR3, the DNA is TGTGCCACCAGCACCCGGTTGGGGACAGAAAACACAGATACGCAGTATTTT.

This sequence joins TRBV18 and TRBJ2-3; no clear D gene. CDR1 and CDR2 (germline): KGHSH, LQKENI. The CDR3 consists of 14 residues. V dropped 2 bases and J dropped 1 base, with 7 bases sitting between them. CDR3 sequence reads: CASSPVSGTDTQYF. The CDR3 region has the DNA TGTGCCAGCTCACCAGTGTCAGGCACAGATACGCAGTATTTT.

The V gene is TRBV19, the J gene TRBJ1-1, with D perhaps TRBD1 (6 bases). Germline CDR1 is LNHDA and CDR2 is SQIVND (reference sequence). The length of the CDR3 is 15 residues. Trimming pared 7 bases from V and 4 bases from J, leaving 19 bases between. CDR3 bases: TGTGCCAGTATCACCCCGGGGGCGGGGGGCACTGAAGCTTTCTTT. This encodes CASITPGAGGTEAFF.

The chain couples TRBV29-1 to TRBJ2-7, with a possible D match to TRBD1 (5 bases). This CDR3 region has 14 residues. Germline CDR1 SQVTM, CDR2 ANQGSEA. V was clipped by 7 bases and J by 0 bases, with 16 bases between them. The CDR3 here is CSARSGRSSYEQYF. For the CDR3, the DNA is TGCAGCGCCCGGTCAGGGCGCAGCTCCTACGAGCAGTACTTC.

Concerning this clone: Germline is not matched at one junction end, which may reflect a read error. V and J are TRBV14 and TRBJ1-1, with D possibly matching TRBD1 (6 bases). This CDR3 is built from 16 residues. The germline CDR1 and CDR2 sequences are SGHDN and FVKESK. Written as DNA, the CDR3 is TGTGCCAGCAGCCAAGATTATCGCAGGGGTGGTCCTGAGGCTTTCTTT. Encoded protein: CASSQDYRRGGPEAFF.